This TCR beta chain came from a study of OX40 agonist ivuxolimab in advanced cancers. About the research overall: The patients received ivuxolimab by intravenous route every 2 weeks at 0.01 to 10 mg/kg.

CDR1 and CDR2 from the germline V gene are PRHDT and FYEKMQ (reference sequence). The CDR3 contains 16 residues. Unmatched junction bases numbered 5, after V lost 5 bases and J lost 0 bases. This clone was observed a handful of times. TCRdb keeps only in-frame clones here, not all; method: immunoSEQ multiplex PCR. The data contain 35,000 or so clones, under 85% of them seen just once; the ten biggest clones take up around 18%. This TCR was recovered from an adult with an advanced solid tumor such as melanoma, head and neck, liver or kidney cancer. This specimen was CD4+ or CD8+ T cells sorted from blood, taken in a trial of the OX40 agonist ivuxolimab. This sequence joins TRBV13 and TRBJ2-3, with 10 bases aligning to TRBD2. CDR3 DNA sequence: TGTGCCAGCAGCCTTCGGACTAGCGGTAGCACAGATACGCAGTATTTT. Translation gives CASSLRTSGSTDTQYF.